These 22 T cell receptor beta chains were sequenced from one sample in a study of cytotoxic CD8 clonotypes in ibrutinib-treated CLL. Clones were read by immunoSEQ multiplex PCR, and TCRdb kept only the in-frame ones, dropping some. The table includes 45,000 to 50,000 clones, approximately 53% detected once. The specimen was PBMCs, collected after 12 months of ibrutinib treatment. These receptors were obtained from a human donor with chronic lymphocytic leukemia.

The rearrangement joins TRBV6-1 to TRBJ1-2, with D hard to call. The CDR3 totals 13 residues. The germline CDR1 and CDR2 sequences are MNHNS and SASEGT. Trimming took 9 bases from V and 6 from J, leaving 17 bases between them. CDR3 protein: CASGAETANGYTF. The CDR3 nucleotides are TGTGCCAGTGGTGCCGAGACGGCGAATGGCTACACCTTC.

The chain recombines TRBV15 with TRBJ1-4; TRBD1 aligns across 8 bases. The CDR3 is made up of 18 amino acids. Per the germline V gene, CDR1 is LNHNV and CDR2 is YYDKDF (reference sequence). With 2 bases clipped from V and 3 bases from J, the junction kept 11 bases outside the gene matches. CDR3 in DNA: TGTGCCACCAGCAGACACACAGGGGGGAAGGTGGCTAATGAAAAACTGTTTTTT. Translation gives CATSRHTGGKVANEKLFF.

This clone is labeled medium-sized. This chain connects TRBV4-1 to TRBJ2-3; 7 bases line up with TRBD2. This CDR3 has 15 amino acids. Per germline, CDR1 MGHRA and CDR2 YSYEKL. Trimming cost V 2 bases and J 2 bases; bases outside gene matches: 4. CDR3 sequence reads: CASSQSGTNTDTQYF. As DNA, the CDR3 is TGCGCCAGCAGCCAATCCGGGACTAACACAGATACGCAGTATTTT.

This clone was detected only once. J is TRBJ2-3 and V is TRBV7-8; TRBD2 aligns across 9 bases. Germline-derived CDR1 and CDR2 are SGHVS and FQNEAQ. The ends lost 5 bases at V and 4 bases at J; junction bases unmatched: 10. The CDR3 contains 16 residues. As DNA, the CDR3 is TGTGCCAGCAGCCGAATAGCGGGGGTTCGGGCAGATACGCAGTATTTT. Its protein is CASSRIAGVRADTQYF.

This CDR3 reads CASRRTYGYTF. The CDR3 nucleotides are TGTGCCAGCAGGAGGACCTATGGCTACACCTTC. The chain couples TRBV5-6 to TRBJ1-2; D is unresolved. The CDR3 sequence is 11 residues long. CDR1 and CDR2 (germline): SGHDT, YYEEEE. V was clipped by 5 bases and J by 4 bases, with 6 bases between them.

This clone was counted a few times. V and J are TRBV7-2 and TRBJ2-6; D call uncertain. Germline CDR1 is SGHTA and CDR2 is FQGNSA. V gave up 7 bases and J gave up 4 bases, with 11 bases separating them. The CDR3 sequence is 14 residues long. The chain's CDR3 is CASTSGSGANVLTF. The CDR3 nucleotides read TGTGCCAGCACATCAGGCTCCGGGGCCAACGTCCTGACTTTC.

The rearrangement uses TRBV19 and TRBJ2-7, with 7 bases identical to TRBD1. The J segment lost 7 bases and the V segment lost 2 bases, leaving 11 bases of the junction unmatched. Per germline, CDR1 LNHDA and CDR2 SQIVND (reference sequence). The CDR3 spans 15 residues. This CDR3 reads CASSITSPDRREQYF. The DNA of the CDR3 is TGTGCCAGTAGTATAACAAGCCCGGACAGGAGGGAGCAGTACTTC.

The chain joins TRBV28 to TRBJ1-1; 7 positions agree with TRBD1. The CDR3 length is 15 residues. CDR1 and CDR2 (germline): MDHEN, SYDVKM. V dropped 5 bases and J dropped 4; count of bases not matched to a gene: 10. The CDR3 sequence: CASSRRGGWGTEAFF. The CDR3, as DNA: TGTGCCAGCAGTAGAAGAGGGGGCTGGGGCACTGAAGCTTTCTTT.

This clone was detected ten times or more. The rearrangement joins TRBV28 to TRBJ2-2, with 12 nucleotides matching TRBD2. V lost 3 bases to trimming and J lost 6 bases; unmatched junction nucleotides: 5. CDR3 length: 16 residues. The V gene's germline CDR1 is MDHEN and CDR2 SYDVKM. The chain's CDR3 is CASSFPSSGRAGELFF. The CDR3 coding sequence is TGTGCCAGCAGTTTCCCTTCTAGCGGGAGGGCCGGGGAGCTGTTTTTT.

This clone has only a few counts. The chain employs TRBV5-1 and TRBJ1-6; the D is unclear. There are 14 residues in the CDR3. V gave up 0 bases and J gave up 6 bases, with 7 bases separating them. Germline assignment: CDR1 SGHRS and CDR2 YFSETQ. The CDR3 DNA follows: TGCGCCAGCAGCTTGGGCAGCCTTAATTCACCCCTCCACTTT. Translating it yields CASSLGSLNSPLHF.

The rearrangement links TRBV30 to TRBJ2-5; D uncertain. Germline-derived CDR1 and CDR2 are GTSNPN and SVGIG (reference sequence). V lost 1 base and J lost 5, with 11 bases in between. This CDR3 contains 13 residues. The CDR3 reads CAWSGAESETQYF. CDR3 DNA: TGTGCCTGGAGTGGCGCCGAGTCGGAGACCCAGTACTTC.

This clone turned up a few times. V and J are TRBV28 and TRBJ2-3, with 7 nucleotides matching TRBD2. The CDR3 contains 14 residues. After removal of 3 bases from V and 4 bases from J, the junction contained 4 bases not matched to a gene. Germline assignment: CDR1 MDHEN and CDR2 SYDVKM. As DNA, the CDR3 is TGTGCCAGCAGTTTCGCGGGAGTGGCAGATACGCAGTATTTT. It is translated as CASSFAGVADTQYF.

The chain couples TRBV5-6 to TRBJ2-7; TRBD1 matches 10 bases. Germline V gene data show CDR1 as SGHDT and CDR2 as YYEEEE. This CDR3 region has 15 residues. Trimming at V came to 2 bases and at J to 3 bases, leaving 5 bases not matched to a gene. The CDR3 loop reads CASSFSGTGDYEQYF. CDR3 in DNA: TGTGCCAGCAGCTTTTCCGGGACAGGGGACTACGAGCAGTACTTC.

The chain has TRBV6-6 and TRBJ1-2; D ambiguous. Trimming stripped 6 bases from V and 2 bases from J, with 10 bases between. This CDR3 spans 13 amino acids. Germline V CDR1 and CDR2: MNHNY, SVGAGI (reference sequence). For the CDR3, the DNA is TGTGCCAGCAGCTTAGACGGGAACTATGGCTACACCTTC. It yields the protein CASSLDGNYGYTF.

For the CDR3, the DNA is TGCAGCGTTTACAGGGCGGGGACTGAAGCTTTCTTT. Protein product: CSVYRAGTEAFF. The chain employs TRBV29-1 and TRBJ1-1; D is possibly TRBD1 (6 bases). Germline CDR1 SQVTM, CDR2 ANQGSEA. This CDR3 spans 12 amino acids. V was cut by 5 bases and J by 5 bases, with 12 bases left in between.

In its sample, this clone was seen a few times. The V gene is TRBV6-1, the J gene TRBJ2-5; D not resolved. The germline CDR1 and CDR2 sequences are MNHNS and SASEGT. V was pared by 2 bases and J by 2 bases, with 9 bases between. The CDR3 extends over 14 amino acids. The chain's CDR3 is CASSERTVQETQYF. In nucleotides, the CDR3 is TGTGCCAGCAGTGAACGGACGGTACAAGAGACCCAGTACTTC.

This clone was observed at least ten times. This chain uses TRBV5-8 with TRBJ2-5; 12 nucleotides agree with TRBD2. J was trimmed by 4 bases and V by 0 bases; bases with no gene match: 4. CDR3 length equals 16 residues. Germline CDR1 is SGHTS and CDR2 is YDEGEE. This CDR3 reads CASSLGLAGVGETQYF. The CDR3 DNA reads TGTGCCAGCAGCTTGGGACTAGCGGGAGTCGGAGAGACCCAGTACTTC.

The genes are TRBV28 and TRBJ1-1, with D perhaps TRBD1 (5 bases). V gave up 7 bases and J gave up 1 base, with 13 bases separating them. Germline V CDR1 and CDR2: MDHEN, SYDVKM. CDR3 length: 14 amino acids. The DNA for the CDR3 is TGTGCCAGCACTCCGGGGGGAGGGAACACTGAAGCTTTCTTT. Translated, it gives CASTPGGGNTEAFF.

The chain employs TRBV6-6 and TRBJ2-1; TRBD2 might be the D (6 bases). Looked up from germline, CDR1 is MNHNY and CDR2 is SVGAGI (reference sequence). CDR3 length: 14 amino acids. The CDR3 reads CACEGSGSYNEQFF. CDR3 nucleotide sequence: TGTGCTTGTGAGGGGAGCGGGTCCTACAATGAGCAGTTCTTC.

V and J are TRBV2 and TRBJ2-5; 14 bases align to TRBD2. CDR1 and CDR2 (germline): SNHLY, FYNNEI. The CDR3 length is 15 residues. Losses at the gene ends were 7 bases for V and 5 bases for J; bases not matched to a gene: 6. CDR3 coding DNA: TGTGCCAGCACCCCGGGACTAGCGGGAGACGAGACCCAGTACTTC. It specifies CASTPGLAGDETQYF.

This clone was detected a few times. The chain combines TRBV5-1 with TRBJ2-7; a weak D match, TRBD2 (6 bases). Germline V gene lookup returns CDR1 SGHRS and CDR2 YFSETQ. This CDR3 comprises 16 residues. V dropped 0 bases and J dropped 6 bases, with 19 bases sitting between them. The CDR3 nucleotides are TGCGCCAGCAGCTTGGCCGTAACGGGAGCAGCTTCCGAGCAGTACTTC. It is translated as CASSLAVTGAASEQYF.

This clone showed up just a few times. V and J are TRBV29-1 and TRBJ1-1; 8 nucleotides line up with TRBD1. V was pared by 8 bases and J by 6 bases, with 5 bases of the junction left unmatched. This CDR3 has 11 amino acids. Germline CDR1 is SQVTM and CDR2 is ANQGSEA. The DNA of the CDR3 is TGCAGCATAGGACAGGGTTCTGAAGCTTTCTTT. This codes for CSIGQGSEAFF.